This T cell receptor (beta chain) stems from a study of CD8 T cells in ankylosing spondylitis. TCRdb re-called the 5' RACE reads with MiXCR, one entry per CDR3 protein. Of about 250,000 distinct CDR3 sequences in the sample, around 25% are singletons; the top ten hold less than 0.75%. This CDR3 spans 14 amino acids. V was trimmed by 0 bases and J by 2 bases, leaving 7 bases between them. Germline loops: CDR1 SGHRS, CDR2 YFSETQ. The receptor was isolated from a male donor with ankylosing spondylitis or in good health (not recorded which). This chain connects TRBV5-1 to TRBJ2-3; no firm D call. Sequencing was carried out using blood, either unsorted or a sorted T cell fraction (not recorded which). CDR3 nucleotide sequence: TGCGCCAGCAGCTTGGTCCCAGCCACAGATACGCAGTATTTT. Its translation: CASSLVPATDTQYF.